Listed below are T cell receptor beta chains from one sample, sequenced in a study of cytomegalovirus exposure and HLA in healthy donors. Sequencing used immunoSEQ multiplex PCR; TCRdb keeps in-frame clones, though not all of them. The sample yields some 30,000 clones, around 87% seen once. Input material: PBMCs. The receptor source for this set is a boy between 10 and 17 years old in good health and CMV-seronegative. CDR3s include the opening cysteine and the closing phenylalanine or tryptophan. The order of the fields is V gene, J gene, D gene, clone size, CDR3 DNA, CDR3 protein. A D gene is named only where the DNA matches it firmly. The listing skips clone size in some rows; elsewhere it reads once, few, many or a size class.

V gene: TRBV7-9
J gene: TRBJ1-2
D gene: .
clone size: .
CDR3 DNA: TGTGCCAGCAGCTTAGCTCTGAGCGGGGTTGGCTACACCTTC
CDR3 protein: CASSLALSGVGYTF

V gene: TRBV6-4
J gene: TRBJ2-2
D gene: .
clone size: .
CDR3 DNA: TGTGCCAGCAGTGACTCTTTGGGGGCCGCCACCGGGGAGCTGTTTTTT
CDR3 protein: CASSDSLGAATGELFF

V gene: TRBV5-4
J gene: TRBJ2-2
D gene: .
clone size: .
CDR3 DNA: TGTGCCAGCAGCTTGGGACACCAAGCGAACACCGGGGAGCTGTTTTTT
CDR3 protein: CASSLGHQANTGELFF

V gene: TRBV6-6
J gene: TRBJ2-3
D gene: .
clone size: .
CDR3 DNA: TGTGCCAGCAGGCACCTAGCGAGGTCGATAGATACGCAGTATTTT
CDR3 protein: CASRHLARSIDTQYF

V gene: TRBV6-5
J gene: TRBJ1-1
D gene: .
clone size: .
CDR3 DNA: TGTGCCAGCAGTTACTCCATTGACAGCGGGACTGAAGCTTTCTTT
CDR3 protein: CASSYSIDSGTEAFF

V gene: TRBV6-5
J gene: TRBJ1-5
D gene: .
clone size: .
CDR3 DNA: TGTGCCAGCAGTCTTCGAGGGAGGGCGAATCAGCCCCAGCATTTT
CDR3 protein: CASSLRGRANQPQHF

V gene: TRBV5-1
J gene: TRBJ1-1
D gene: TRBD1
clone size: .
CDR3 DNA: TGCGCCAGCAACGACCTTCAGGGGGCTGGCACTGAAGCTTTCTTT
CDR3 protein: CASNDLQGAGTEAFF

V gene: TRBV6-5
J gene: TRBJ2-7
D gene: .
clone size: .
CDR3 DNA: TGTGCCAGCAGCCAAGGACAGACCTACGAGCAGTACTTC
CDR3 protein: CASSQGQTYEQYF

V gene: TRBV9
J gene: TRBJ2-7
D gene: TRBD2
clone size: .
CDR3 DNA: TGTGCCAGCAGCGCCACGAAGAGGACTAGCGGATTCTACGAGCAGTACTTC
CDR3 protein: CASSATKRTSGFYEQYF

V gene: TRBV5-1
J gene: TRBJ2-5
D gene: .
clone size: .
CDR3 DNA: TGCGCCAGCAGCTTGGGGACAAATGGTGAGACCCAGTACTTC
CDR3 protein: CASSLGTNGETQYF

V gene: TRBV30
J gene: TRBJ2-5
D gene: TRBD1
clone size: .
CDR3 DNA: TGTGCCTGGACCACAGGGACAGGGGGCGGAGAGACCCAGTACTTC
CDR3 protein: CAWTTGTGGGETQYF

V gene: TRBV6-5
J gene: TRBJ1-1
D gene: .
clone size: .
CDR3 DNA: TGTGCCAGCAGTTACTCGAATAGGGGTTCGTCTGAAGCTTTCTTT
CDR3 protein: CASSYSNRGSSEAFF

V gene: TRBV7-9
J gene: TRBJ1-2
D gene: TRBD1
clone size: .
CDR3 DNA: TGTGCCAGCAGCTCAACGTCCGACAGGGGGCCTTCTGGCTACACCTTC
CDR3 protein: CASSSTSDRGPSGYTF

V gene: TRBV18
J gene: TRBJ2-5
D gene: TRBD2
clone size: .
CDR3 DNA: TGTGCCAGCTCACCACAGACTAGCAAGACCCAGTACTTC
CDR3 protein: CASSPQTSKTQYF

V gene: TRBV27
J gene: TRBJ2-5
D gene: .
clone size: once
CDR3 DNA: TGTGCCAGCAGTTTAAGGGAGCACCAAGAGACCCAGTACTTC
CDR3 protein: CASSLREHQETQYF

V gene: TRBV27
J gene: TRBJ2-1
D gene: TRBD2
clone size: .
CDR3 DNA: TGTGCCAGCAGTTGGACTAGCGGTAGCTCCTACAATGAGCAGTTCTTC
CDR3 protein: CASSWTSGSSYNEQFF

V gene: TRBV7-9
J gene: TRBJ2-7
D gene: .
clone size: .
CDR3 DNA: TGTGCCAGCAGCGGGCAGGACTACGAGCAGTACTTC
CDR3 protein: CASSGQDYEQYF

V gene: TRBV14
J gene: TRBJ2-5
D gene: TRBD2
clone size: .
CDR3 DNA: TGTGCCAGCAGCCAAGTAGCGGGGTTACAAGAGACCCAGTACTTC
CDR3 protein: CASSQVAGLQETQYF

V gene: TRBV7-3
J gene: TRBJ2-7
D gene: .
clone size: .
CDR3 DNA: TGTTTAGTTCACGAGCAGTACTTC
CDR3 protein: CLVHEQYF

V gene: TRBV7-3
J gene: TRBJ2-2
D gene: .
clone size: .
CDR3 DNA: TGTGCCAGCAGCCCCCGGGCGGGTGCCGGGGAGCTGTTTTTT
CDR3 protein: CASSPRAGAGELFF

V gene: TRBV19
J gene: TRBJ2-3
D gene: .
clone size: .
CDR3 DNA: TGTGCCAGTAGTGCTCCTAGAGATACGCAGTATTTT
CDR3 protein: CASSAPRDTQYF

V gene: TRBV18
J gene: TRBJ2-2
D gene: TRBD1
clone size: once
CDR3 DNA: TGTGCCAGCTCACCGAATATGGGACAGGGCGACACCGGGGAGCTGTTTTTT
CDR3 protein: CASSPNMGQGDTGELFF

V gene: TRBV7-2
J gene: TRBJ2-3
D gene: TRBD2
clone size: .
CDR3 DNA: TGTGCCAGCAGCCCCCGACTAGCGGGGTCGGATACGCAGTATTTT
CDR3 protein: CASSPRLAGSDTQYF

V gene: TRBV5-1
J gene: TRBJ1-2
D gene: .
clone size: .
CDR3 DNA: TGCGCCAGCAGCTTCCAGGGTGACGGCTACACCTTC
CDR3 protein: CASSFQGDGYTF

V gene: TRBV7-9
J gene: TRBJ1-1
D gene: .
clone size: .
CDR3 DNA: TGTTCCAGCAGCTTAGAGGCAGGTGAAGCTTTCTTT
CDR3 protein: CSSSLEAGEAFF

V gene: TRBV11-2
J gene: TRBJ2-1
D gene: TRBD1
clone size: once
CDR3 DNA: TGTGCCAGCAGCTCAAGAACGGTACAGGGGTACAATGAGCAGTTCTTC
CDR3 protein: CASSSRTVQGYNEQFF

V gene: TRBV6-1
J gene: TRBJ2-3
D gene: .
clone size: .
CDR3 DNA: TGTGCCAGCAGCACCCCGGGGGACACAGATACGCAGTATTTT
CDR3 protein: CASSTPGDTDTQYF

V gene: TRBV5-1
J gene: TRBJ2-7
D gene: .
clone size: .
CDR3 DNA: TGCGCCAGCAGCCCCCCCCAGGGATCCTACGAGCAGTACTTC
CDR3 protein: CASSPPQGSYEQYF

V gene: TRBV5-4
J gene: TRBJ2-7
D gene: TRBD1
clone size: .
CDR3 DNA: TGTGCCAGCAGCAAGATCGGGACAGGGTCCTTCGAGCAGTACTTC
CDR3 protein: CASSKIGTGSFEQYF

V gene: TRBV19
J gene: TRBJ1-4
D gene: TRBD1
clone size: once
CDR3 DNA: TGTGCCAGTAGAAGGAGACTCACCGGGACAGGGAATGAAAAACTGTTTTTT
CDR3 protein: CASRRRLTGTGNEKLFF